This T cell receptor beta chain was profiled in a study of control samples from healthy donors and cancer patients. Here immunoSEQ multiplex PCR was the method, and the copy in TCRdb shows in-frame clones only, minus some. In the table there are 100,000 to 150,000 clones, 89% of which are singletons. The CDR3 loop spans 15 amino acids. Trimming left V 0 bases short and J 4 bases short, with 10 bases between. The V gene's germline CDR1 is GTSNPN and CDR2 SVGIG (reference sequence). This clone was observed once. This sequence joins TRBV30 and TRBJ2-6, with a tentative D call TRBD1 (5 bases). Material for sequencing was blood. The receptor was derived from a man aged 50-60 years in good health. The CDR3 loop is CAWSVPGHGANVLTF. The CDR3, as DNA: TGTGCCTGGAGTGTACCAGGGCACGGGGCCAACGTCCTGACTTTC.